The 17 T cell receptor beta chains presented below share a single source sample, sequenced in a study of T cells in Graves' hyperthyroidism and ophthalmopathy. The investigators amplified TCR beta CDR3 regions from RNA transcripts. First-round RT-PCR of the TCR CDR3 relied on the HTBI primer set. TCRdb processed the multiplex PCR reads anew with MiXCR; each CDR3 protein has one entry. Of 660,000 or so distinct CDR3 sequences listed, 20% are singletons. The sample taken for sequencing was blood. These receptors were taken from a man younger than 45 with Graves' ophthalmopathy.

V usage is TRBV10-2 and J usage is TRBJ1-5; D is possibly TRBD1 (6 bases). The CDR3 covers 15 residues. V was cut by 0 bases and J by 4 bases, with 10 bases left in between. Germline loops: CDR1 WSHSY, CDR2 SAAADI. DNA of the CDR3: TGCGCCAGCAGTGAGTCGGTCAGGGGAAATCAGCCCCAGCATTTT. Its translation: CASSESVRGNQPQHF.

On this clonotype itself: A much larger clonotype is one base distant, so this may be a read error. The chain recombines TRBV7-9 with TRBJ2-3; tentative D call: TRBD1 (5 bases). V lost 5 bases to trimming and J lost 2 bases, with 14 bases between them. Germline values: CDR1 SEHNR, CDR2 FQNEAQ (reference sequence). The CDR3 is 15 residues long. CDR3 DNA: TGTGCCAGCAGCCCCAGCAGGGCCTACACAGATACGCAGTATTTT. It is translated as CASSPSRAYTDTQYF.

V and J are TRBV4-2 and TRBJ2-3; D perhaps matches TRBD2 (6 bases). CDR3 length: 17 amino acids. The germline CDR1 and CDR2 sequences are LGHNA and YNFKEQ. Deletions cut 3 bases from V and 0 bases from J, with 16 bases between. CDR3 nucleotides: TGTGCCAGCAGCCAGGTTGCGTCGGGACTGAGCACAGATACGCAGTATTTT. The encoded protein is CASSQVASGLSTDTQYF.

This clonotype was counted many times. V is TRBV6-1 and J is TRBJ2-5; D is uncertain. Per the germline V gene, CDR1 is MNHNS and CDR2 is SASEGT. CDR3 length: 13 residues. Between the trimmed V and J ends, which lost 9 bases and 3 bases, there was a span of 14 bases. CDR3 residues: CASLGRTKETQYF. DNA for the CDR3: TGTGCCAGTTTAGGGCGGACGAAAGAGACCCAGTACTTC.

The rearrangement uses TRBV20-1 and TRBJ1-1; D is perhaps TRBD1 (5 bases). CDR1 is DFQATT and CDR2 is SNEGSKA in the germline V gene (reference sequence). Trimming cost V 7 bases and J 0 bases, with 12 bases left between them. The CDR3 runs 13 residues. This CDR3 is CSVMRGVNTEAFF. The CDR3 DNA sequence: TGCAGTGTTATGAGGGGCGTGAACACTGAAGCTTTCTTT.

This clonotype was detected only a few times. The chain uses TRBV5-5 and TRBJ1-5, with 12 bases fitting TRBD1. Germline values: CDR1 SGHKS, CDR2 YYEKEE (reference sequence). V was pared by 1 base and J by 3 bases, with 8 bases of the junction left unmatched. The CDR3 has 18 residues. Here the CDR3 DNA reads TGTGCCAGCAGCTTGTGGGACAGGGGGCCCAACGTCAATCAGCCCCAGCATTTT. It codes for CASSLWDRGPNVNQPQHF.

The V call is TRBV9, the J call TRBJ2-3; TRBD2 matches at 14 bases. From germline, CDR1 is SGDLS and CDR2 YYNGEE. The CDR3 is 16 residues long. Losses at the gene ends were 4 bases for V and 4 bases for J; bases not matched to a gene: 5. As DNA, the CDR3 is TGTGCCAGCAGCCCTGGGGGACTAGCGGGAGCAGATACGCAGTATTTT. It codes for CASSPGGLAGADTQYF. Using reference TRBV9 and TRBJ2-3 for the parts outside the CDR3, the full variable domain is DSGVTQTPKHLITATGQRVTLRCSPRSGDLSVYWYQQSLDQGLQFLIQYYNGEERAKGNILERFSAQQFPDLHSELNLSSLELGDSALYFCASSPGGLAGADTQYFGPGTRLTVL.

This clonotype came up a few times. The chain employs TRBV27 and TRBJ2-3; TRBD1 agrees at 7 bases. J gave up 3 bases and V 6 bases, and 9 bases lay outside the gene matches. This CDR3 region has 15 residues. Germline CDR1 reads MNHEY; CDR2 reads SMNVEV (reference sequence). For the CDR3, the DNA is TGTGCCAGCAGCTTACAGGGGTTGGGGACAGATACGCAGTATTTT. Translating gives CASSLQGLGTDTQYF.

The chain is built from TRBV6-1 and TRBJ2-7; D is ambiguous. CDR1 is MNHNS and CDR2 is SASEGT in the germline V gene. V dropped 2 bases and J dropped 3 bases, with 8 bases sitting between them. CDR3 length: 13 residues. CDR3 region: CASSESQSYEQYF. The CDR3 DNA reads as TGTGCCAGCAGTGAAAGCCAGAGCTACGAGCAGTACTTC.

V is TRBV28 and J is TRBJ2-2; possible D gene TRBD2, 6 bases. Germline V gene lookup returns CDR1 MDHEN and CDR2 SYDVKM. Trimming shortened V by 9 bases and J by 1 base, and 12 bases separated the two germline ends. The CDR3 runs to 14 residues. This CDR3 is CASKGLLNTGELFF. The CDR3 DNA sequence: TGTGCCAGTAAGGGACTCCTGAACACCGGGGAGCTGTTTTTT.

This clonotype was recorded a few times. This chain connects TRBV28 to TRBJ2-5, with 12 bases identical to TRBD2. V lost 4 bases, J lost 4 bases, and 13 bases stayed unmatched. Germline V gives CDR1 MDHEN, CDR2 SYDVKM. The CDR3 has 18 amino acids. CDR3 sequence (DNA): TGTGCCAGCAGTTCTGGACTAGCGGGACCCTCAGCACGAGAGACCCAGTACTTC. Amino acids: CASSSGLAGPSARETQYF.

This clonotype occurred a few times. V and J are TRBV7-8 and TRBJ1-1, with no clear D. The CDR3 has 14 residues. Germline CDR1 SGHVS, CDR2 FQNEAQ. V lost 2 bases and J 1 base, leaving 8 bases between the germline ends. Here the CDR3 DNA reads TGTGCCAGCAGCTTATCCCCCACGAACACTGAAGCTTTCTTT. Encoded protein: CASSLSPTNTEAFF.

Comments on this clonotype: Just one base apart from a much larger clone, this may be a read error. This rearrangement joins TRBV3-1 to TRBJ1-4; weak D call: TRBD1 (6 bases). Germline CDR1 is LGHDT and CDR2 is YNNKEL (reference sequence). CDR3 size: 14 residues. V lost 3 bases to trimming and J lost 8 bases, with 13 bases between them. CDR3 sequence reads: CASSQGGGREKLFF. The CDR3 nucleotides read TGTGCCAGCAGCCAGGGCGGGGGGCGAGAAAAACTGTTTTTT.

This clonotype was observed many times. V gene TRBV11-2 combines with J gene TRBJ1-2; D is unclear. This CDR3 has 14 residues. Germline assignment: CDR1 SGHAT and CDR2 FQNNGV. Trimming took off 0 bases at V and 0 bases at J, with 5 bases between the two ends. DNA for the CDR3: TGTGCCAGCAGCTTAGACAGAGCTAACTATGGCTACACCTTC. This codes for CASSLDRANYGYTF.

This clonotype was found once. The DNA for the CDR3 is TGTGCCTGGAGCGCCGGACAAGAGACCCAGTACTTC. Translated, it gives CAWSAGQETQYF. The chain combines TRBV30 with TRBJ2-5; D uncertain. This CDR3 is 12 amino acids long. In germline, CDR1 is GTSNPN, CDR2 SVGIG (reference sequence). V was pared by 3 bases and J by 2 bases, with 7 bases between.

This clonotype was recorded many times. The chain recombines TRBV12-3 or TRBV12-4 with TRBJ1-5; TRBD1 matches at 8 bases. This CDR3 is built from 16 residues. Losses at the gene ends were 3 bases for V and 3 bases for J; bases not matched to a gene: 7. The CDR3 nucleotides are TGTGCCAGCAGTTTTGAGACAGGGGTGAACAATCAGCCCCAGCATTTT. Amino acids: CASSFETGVNNQPQHF.

The chain links TRBV30 to TRBJ2-5, with D perhaps being TRBD1 or TRBD2 (5 bases each). Per the germline V gene, CDR1 is GTSNPN and CDR2 is SVGIG (reference sequence). The germline V and J ends were trimmed by 2 bases and 4 bases, with 17 bases remaining between them. The CDR3 runs to 15 residues. The chain's CDR3 is CAWSLGGRLGETQYF. The CDR3 region has the DNA TGTGCCTGGAGTCTTGGGGGTAGGCTCGGAGAGACCCAGTACTTC.